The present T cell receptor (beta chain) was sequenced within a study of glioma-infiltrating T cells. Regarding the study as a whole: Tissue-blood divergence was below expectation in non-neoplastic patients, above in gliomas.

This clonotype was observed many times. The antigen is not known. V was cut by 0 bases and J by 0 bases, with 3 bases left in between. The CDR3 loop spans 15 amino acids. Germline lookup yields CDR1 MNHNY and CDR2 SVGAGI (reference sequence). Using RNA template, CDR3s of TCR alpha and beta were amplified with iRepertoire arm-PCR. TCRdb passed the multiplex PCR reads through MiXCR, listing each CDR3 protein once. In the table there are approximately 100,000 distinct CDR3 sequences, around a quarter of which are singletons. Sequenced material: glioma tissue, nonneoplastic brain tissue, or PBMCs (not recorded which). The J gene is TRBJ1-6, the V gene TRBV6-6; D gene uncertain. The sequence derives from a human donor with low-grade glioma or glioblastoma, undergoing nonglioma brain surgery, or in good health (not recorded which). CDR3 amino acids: CASSYSSSYNSPLHF. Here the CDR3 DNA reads TGTGCCAGCAGTTACTCCAGCTCCTATAATTCACCCCTCCACTTT.